This TCR beta chain is from a study of early T cells in non-severe SARS-CoV-2 infection. Trimming took 0 bases from V and 3 from J, leaving 8 bases between them. The CDR3 length is 14 residues. The V gene's germline CDR1 is SGHRS and CDR2 YFSETQ. Unique molecular identifiers were added to individual cDNA molecules. TCRdb passed the 5' RACE reads through MiXCR, listing each CDR3 protein once. The sample lists 60,000 to 75,000 distinct CDR3 sequences; 12% were seen once. This clonotype has at least ten counts. The source is an adult who was a healthcare worker with PCR-confirmed SARS-CoV-2 infection or an uninfected control (not recorded which). This chain joins TRBV5-1 and TRBJ2-3; D might be TRBD1 (6 bases). Sequenced material: whole blood. CDR3 DNA: TGCGCCAGCAGCTTGGACAGGGTGACAGATACGCAGTATTTT. Translated, it gives CASSLDRVTDTQYF. The whole variable domain, remainder taken from reference TRBV5-1 and TRBJ2-3, is KAGVTQTPRYLIKTRGQQVTLSCSPISGHRSVSWYQQTPGQGLQFLFEYFSETQRNKGNFPGRFSGRQFSNSRSEMNVSTLELGDSALYLCASSLDRVTDTQYFGPGTRLTVL.